This T cell receptor (beta chain) was sequenced during a study of blood T cell repertoires in COVID-19. The wider study: The United States, Italy and Spain provided the acute and convalescent COVID-19 samples. The cDNA or gDNA used as material had been derived from T cells, B-cell-depleted T cells, or PBMCs.

Repertoires were generated with immunoSEQ multiplex PCR, while TCRdb's copy carries only in-frame clones and drops some. The sample lists 360,000 or so clones; under 85% were seen once. Germline V CDR1 and CDR2: SEHNR, FQNEAQ (reference sequence). V lost 4 bases and J lost 6; bases outside the gene matches: 9. The CDR3 is 16 amino acids. In Cohort 3, a recovered donor had either two negative PCRs, clearance, or symptom resolution. This clonotype was sampled from a woman aged 45-60 years who had recovered from COVID-19. Sequencing was performed on PBMCs or T cells enriched from blood (not recorded which). This rearrangement joins TRBV7-9 to TRBJ1-2; 12 bases align to TRBD1. This chain's CDR3 is CASSSPSGQGAHGYTF. CDR3 nucleotide sequence: TGTGCCAGCAGCTCGCCGTCGGGACAGGGGGCGCATGGCTACACCTTC.